The rows below give T cell receptor beta chains drawn from one sample of a study of read filtering for tumor transcriptome and immune sequencing. TCRdb itself ran the reads through MiXCR, one entry per CDR3 protein. The sample carries roughly 35,000 distinct CDR3 sequences, around 15% recorded once. The source material was a population of CD138-negative cells sorted from bone marrow. These receptors originate from a donor at least 40 years old with multiple myeloma. Each CDR3 is given with its conserved first and last residue. A D gene is named only where the DNA matches it firmly. The listing skips clone size in some rows; elsewhere it reads once, few, many or a size class.

>TRBJ2-7|-|TRBV24-1|-
TGTGCTACCAGTGATTTGCCATTCAACGAGCAGTACTTC
CATSDLPFNEQYF
>TRBJ2-2|-|TRBV7-6|-
TGTGCCAGCAGCCGGGGGACTCGGAACACCGGGGAGCTGTTTTTT
CASSRGTRNTGELFF
>TRBJ2-1|many|TRBV21-1|-
TGTGCCAGCAGCAACCAGGGGGCGAATGAGCAGTTCTTC
CASSNQGANEQFF
>TRBJ2-5|many|TRBV6-1|TRBD2
TGTGCCAGCAGTTTCGGGACTAGCGGAAGACGGGAGACCCAGTACTTC
CASSFGTSGRRETQYF
>TRBJ2-1|many|TRBV14|-
TGTGCCAGCAGAGGCAGGGGACTCGCCGGGTCTGGCAATGAGCAGTTCTTC
CASRGRGLAGSGNEQFF
>TRBJ2-1|many|TRBV6-2/TRBV6-3|-
TGTGCCAGCATTTCCGGCCTACAGAACTACAATGAGCAGTTCTTC
CASISGLQNYNEQFF
>TRBJ2-2|many|TRBV12-3/TRBV12-4|-
TGTGCCAGCAGTAAGGGGGGGGACACCGGGGAGCTGTTTTTT
CASSKGGDTGELFF
>TRBJ1-1|many|TRBV3-1|-
TGTGCCAGGAGGCACAGCCCGCAGGTTGGGACTGAAGCTTTCTTT
CARRHSPQVGTEAFF
>TRBJ2-7|many|TRBV19|-
TGTGCCAGTAGTATAGACGCCGGAGGGTACGAGCAGTACTTC
CASSIDAGGYEQYF
>TRBJ2-5|many|TRBV29-1|-
TGCAGCGTTGACCAAATGCTGGAGACCCAGTACTTC
CSVDQMLETQYF
>TRBJ2-7|many|TRBV20-1|-
TGCAGTGCCGAGAGGATCCCCGGAAAGCAGTACTTC
CSAERIPGKQYF
>TRBJ1-5|many|TRBV2|-
TGTGCCAGCAGTGTGAGGATTAGCAATCAGCCCCAGCATTTT
CASSVRISNQPQHF
>TRBJ1-1|many|TRBV7-9|TRBD1
TGTGCCAGCGGACAGGGGGCCGGTACTGAAGCTTTCTTT
CASGQGAGTEAFF
>TRBJ2-1|many|TRBV21-1|-
TGTGCCAGCAGCACAAGTTGGGCGGGGGCCCGGACCTACAATGAGCAGTTCTTC
CASSTSWAGARTYNEQFF
>TRBJ2-1|-|TRBV5-5|-
TGTGCCAGCAGCTTGTCAGCTCTCAATGAGCAGTTCTTC
CASSLSALNEQFF
>TRBJ2-3|many|TRBV12-3/TRBV12-4|TRBD2
TGTGCCAGCAGTCCTGGGACTAGCGGGAGAAATACGCAGTATTTT
CASSPGTSGRNTQYF
>TRBJ1-5|many|TRBV2|-
TGTGCCAGCAGTGAAGCCCCCGATAATCAGCCCCAGCATTTT
CASSEAPDNQPQHF
>TRBJ2-5|-|TRBV19|-
TGTGCCAGTAGCAACGCCGGGAGCCAAGAGACCCAGTACTTC
CASSNAGSQETQYF
>TRBJ2-1|many|TRBV11-2|-
TGTGCCAGCAGCTTATTCCGGGTTGTCAATGAGCAGTTCTTC
CASSLFRVVNEQFF
>TRBJ2-1|-|TRBV5-8|-
TGTGCCAGCAGCTCCCAGGCCTGGGGTTCCTACAGTGAGCAGTTCTTC
CASSSQAWGSYSEQFF
>TRBJ2-1|-|TRBV24-1|-
TGCGCCACCAGTGATTTGAGCCGTGGCAGGAATGAGCAGTTCTTC
CATSDLSRGRNEQFF
>TRBJ1-1|many|TRBV29-1|-
TGCAGCGTTGAGCTCCGGGAAACGACTGAAGCTTTCTTT
CSVELRETTEAFF
>TRBJ2-7|many|TRBV2|TRBD1
TGTGCCAGCAGTAAACGACAGGGCCCTAACGAGCAGTACTTC
CASSKRQGPNEQYF
>TRBJ2-3|many|TRBV7-2|-
TGTGCCAGCAGCGGGCCGGACACAGATACGCAGTATTTT
CASSGPDTDTQYF
>TRBJ2-7|few|TRBV20-1|-
TGCAGTGCTAGTGTACAGGGGAGGGGCGAGCAGTACTTC
CSASVQGRGEQYF
>TRBJ2-2|many|TRBV30|-
TGTGCCTGGAGTGTACTTCTGGGCACCGGGGAGCTGTTTTTT
CAWSVLLGTGELFF
>TRBJ2-1|many|TRBV29-1|TRBD1
TGCAGCGAAGTGGACAGGGTAAATGAGCAGTTCTTC
CSEVDRVNEQFF
>TRBJ2-1|many|TRBV20-1|-
TGCAGTGCTAGTAAGCTAGCTTATGAGCAGTTCTTC
CSASKLAYEQFF
>TRBJ2-7|few|TRBV5-4|TRBD2
TGTGCCAGCAGCTTGTACGCGGGAGGTTCCTACGAGCAGTACTTC
CASSLYAGGSYEQYF
>TRBJ2-3|many|TRBV11-1|TRBD1
TGTGCCAGCAGCCCCCGGGACAGGGCTAGCACAGATACGCAGTATTTT
CASSPRDRASTDTQYF
>TRBJ2-3|many|TRBV15|-
TGTGCCACCAGCAGAGTCGGAGTGTGGGACCCTACAAACACAGATACGCAGTATTTT
CATSRVGVWDPTNTDTQYF
>TRBJ2-1|many|TRBV3-1|-
TGTGCCAGCAGCCCGGGCGGGTACAATGAGCAGTTCTTC
CASSPGGYNEQFF
>TRBJ2-1|many|TRBV2|TRBD2
TGTGCCAGCGGGGGGGATGGAGGTGAGCAGTTCTTC
CASGGDGGEQFF
>TRBJ2-5|-|TRBV10-3|-
TGTGCCATCAGTGAGTCGAAGGTCGTGGAGACCCAGTACTTC
CAISESKVVETQYF
>TRBJ2-5|many|TRBV20-1|-
TGCAGCAACAGCCCCCCGGGGCGACCGGAGACCCAGTACTTC
CSNSPPGRPETQYF
>TRBJ1-2|many|TRBV11-2|-
TGTGCCAGCAGCCCCATAAGACAGGCCACTATGAACTATGGCTACACCTTC
CASSPIRQATMNYGYTF
>TRBJ2-1|-|TRBV7-9|-
TGTGCCAGCAGTGTATTGCCCCAGGCCAATGAGCAGTTCTTC
CASSVLPQANEQFF
>TRBJ2-1|many|TRBV6-2/TRBV6-3|-
TGTGCCAGCAGCCCTACAGGGGAGCAGTTCTTC
CASSPTGEQFF
>TRBJ2-1|many|TRBV7-9|-
TGTGCCAGCAGCTACATGGGCCGAAAAAGCTCCTACAATGAGCAGTTCTTC
CASSYMGRKSSYNEQFF
>TRBJ2-7|-|TRBV25-1|TRBD1
TGTGCCAGCAGTGCCCCCGGGACAGGGTGGTACGAGGAGTACTTC
CASSAPGTGWYEEYF
>TRBJ2-1|many|TRBV19|-
TGTGCCAGTACCGCGGCTTTTTATAGTAATGAGCAGTTCTTC
CASTAAFYSNEQFF
>TRBJ1-2|many|TRBV28|-
TGTGCCAGCAGTCCACCGGGACTCCGGGAAGGCTACACCTTC
CASSPPGLREGYTF
>TRBJ2-1|many|TRBV6-5|-
TGTGCCAGCAGCCCCCTGGAGAGCGCTCCCTACAATGAGCAGTTCTTC
CASSPLESAPYNEQFF
>TRBJ2-7|many|TRBV5-1|TRBD1
TGCGCCAGCAGCTCCTTTCCGGGACAGCCGACAATCTACGAGCAGTACTTC
CASSSFPGQPTIYEQYF
>TRBJ2-1|few|TRBV5-4|TRBD2
TGTGCGGGTTCTAGCGGCCGCTCCTACAATGAGCAGTTCTTC
CAGSSGRSYNEQFF
>TRBJ2-3|many|TRBV5-1|-
TGCGCCAGCAGCCTTGGGGGCGCGGGGGATACGCAGTATTTT
CASSLGGAGDTQYF
>TRBJ2-7|many|TRBV7-6|TRBD2
TGTGCCAGCAGCCCCCATCGGGAGGCCTACGAGCAGTACTTC
CASSPHREAYEQYF
>TRBJ2-1|many|TRBV6-5|-
TGTGCCAGCAGGAGCTTTTTTGAGCAGTTCTTC
CASRSFFEQFF
>TRBJ1-5|many|TRBV7-2|TRBD1
TGTGCCAGCAGCTCGTCAGGGACAGGGGTTCAGCCCCAGCATTTT
CASSSSGTGVQPQHF
>TRBJ2-2|-|TRBV20-1|TRBD2
TGCAGTGCTAGAGGCATTAGCGGGAGGGCCGGCACCAGGGAGCTGTTTTTT
CSARGISGRAGTRELFF
>TRBJ2-7|few|TRBV20-1|TRBD1
TGCAGTGCATACTCCGGGACAGGGGTTTACGAGCAGTACTTC
CSAYSGTGVYEQYF
>TRBJ2-6|many|TRBV20-1|-
TGCAGTGCTAGAGATGCTTCAGGGGCTGGGGCCAACGTCCTGACTTTC
CSARDASGAGANVLTF